A selection of T cell receptor beta chains follows, all from one sample in a study of shared clonotypes between healthy human individuals. The assay was immunoSEQ multiplex PCR, and TCRdb's table has in-frame clones only and misses some. The data show around 2.1 million clones, with 93% seen just once and 1.5% to 2% held by the top ten. Source material: naive CD8+ T cells from PBMCs. These receptors originate from a man between 18 and 35 years old in good health. Some clones in this sample may be carry-over from other donors' samples. CDR3s include the opening cysteine and the closing phenylalanine or tryptophan. D genes are given only for firm matches. Part of the rows lack a size; the others show once, few, many or a class for expanded clones.

d_call	clone_size	v_call	cdr3_length	j_call	cdr3_aa	cdr3_nt
.	.	TRBV7-9	12	TRBJ2-7	CASSIQGSEQYF	TGTGCCAGCAGCATACAGGGTTCCGAGCAGTACTTC
.	.	TRBV11-3	16	TRBJ1-1	CASSREQGSGDTEAFF	TGTGCCAGCAGCCGAGAACAGGGTTCGGGCGACACTGAAGCTTTCTTT
.	.	TRBV29-1	13	TRBJ2-1	CSVVLRTYNEQFF	TGCAGCGTTGTATTGCGGACCTACAATGAGCAGTTCTTC
.	.	TRBV11-2	13	TRBJ2-7	CASSFRQTYEQYF	TGTGCCAGCAGCTTTAGACAGACCTACGAGCAGTACTTC
.	.	TRBV29-1	16	TRBJ2-3	CSVRFEPPLSTDTQYF	TGCAGCGTTAGATTTGAGCCCCCTCTTAGCACAGATACGCAGTATTTT
.	.	TRBV13	15	TRBJ2-7	CASSSTSTLHYEQYF	TGTGCCAGCAGCTCAACCTCCACCTTACACTACGAGCAGTACTTC
TRBD1	.	TRBV6-4	13	TRBJ1-1	CASSEGRGTEAFF	TGTGCCAGCAGTGAAGGCAGGGGGACTGAAGCTTTCTTT
.	.	TRBV14	15	TRBJ2-7	CASSQLQGFLYEQYF	TGTGCCAGCAGCCAATTACAGGGCTTCTTATACGAGCAGTACTTC
.	few	TRBV5-1	11	TRBJ1-1	CASRLGVEAFF	TGCGCCAGCAGGTTGGGAGTTGAAGCTTTCTTT
TRBD2	.	TRBV9	15	TRBJ2-7	CASSAGLAGTYEQYF	TGTGCCAGCAGCGCGGGACTAGCGGGAACGTACGAGCAGTACTTC
.	.	TRBV5-6	15	TRBJ1-3	CASSRLESSGNTIYF	TGTGCCAGCAGCAGGTTAGAGAGCTCTGGAAACACCATATATTTT
TRBD1	.	TRBV5-1	14	TRBJ1-2	CASSWGQGNYGYTF	TGCGCCAGCAGCTGGGGACAGGGGAACTATGGCTACACCTTC
TRBD2	.	TRBV7-3	15	TRBJ2-1	CASSLALAPYNEQFF	TGTGCCAGCAGCTTGGCACTAGCGCCCTACAATGAGCAGTTCTTC
.	.	TRBV27	13	TRBJ2-7	CASSLGSEGEQYF	TGTGCCAGCAGTTTAGGTTCCGAAGGGGAGCAGTACTTC
.	.	TRBV7-2	15	TRBJ1-1	CASSLGSARNTEAFF	TGTGCCAGCAGCTTAGGTTCCGCACGGAACACTGAAGCTTTCTTT
.	.	TRBV27	14	TRBJ2-1	CASSFGGVNNEQFF	TGTGCCAGCAGTTTTGGGGGAGTAAATAATGAGCAGTTCTTC
TRBD1	.	TRBV15	13	TRBJ2-7	CATSDRASSEQYF	TGTGCCACCAGCGACAGGGCTTCCAGCGAGCAGTACTTC
.	.	TRBV5-4	13	TRBJ1-1	CASSLTVNTEAFF	TGTGCCAGCAGTTTGACAGTGAACACTGAAGCTTTCTTT
.	.	TRBV13	14	TRBJ2-1	CASSAGSYDNEQFF	TGTGCCAGCAGCGCAGGGTCCTATGACAATGAGCAGTTCTTC
.	.	TRBV7-9	11	TRBJ1-1	CASTSVGEAFF	TGTGCCAGCACCTCGGTGGGTGAAGCTTTCTTT
TRBD2	.	TRBV7-9	18	TRBJ2-1	CASSPEGLAGGPGNEQFF	TGTGCCAGCAGCCCTGAGGGACTAGCGGGAGGGCCGGGGAATGAGCAGTTCTTC
TRBD1	.	TRBV27	13	TRBJ2-7	CASSFRGQVEQYF	TGTGCCAGCAGTTTCAGGGGGCAGGTCGAGCAGTACTTC
.	.	TRBV9	14	TRBJ2-4	CASSGGSSKNIQYF	TGTGCCAGCAGCGGGGGGAGTTCCAAAAACATTCAGTACTTC
.	once	TRBV28	15	TRBJ2-3	CASRHAGQRTDTQYF	TGTGCCAGCAGACACGCCGGGCAGCGCACAGATACGCAGTATTTT
.	.	TRBV9	16	TRBJ1-4	CASSVEGGAGGEKLFF	TGTGCCAGCAGCGTAGAGGGCGGGGCGGGAGGTGAAAAACTGTTTTTT
TRBD1	once	TRBV27	15	TRBJ2-7	CASSQIIQGPHEQYF	TGTGCCAGCAGCCAAATAATACAGGGGCCTCACGAGCAGTACTTC
.	.	TRBV27	11	TRBJ2-7	CASSAGLQQYF	TGTGCCAGCAGTGCGGGCCTTCAACAGTACTTC
.	.	TRBV29-1	14	TRBJ2-3	CSVGAGSRTDTQYF	TGCAGCGTTGGGGCCGGGAGCCGCACAGATACGCAGTATTTT
.	.	TRBV30	12	TRBJ2-7	CAWKPRAYEQYF	TGTGCCTGGAAGCCCAGGGCCTACGAGCAGTACTTC
.	.	TRBV5-5	16	TRBJ2-7	CASSPLEGVVGYEQYF	TGTGCCAGCAGCCCCCTCGAAGGGGTTGTTGGGTACGAGCAGTACTTC
.	.	TRBV7-8	14	TRBJ2-7	CASSLQGSRNEQYF	TGTGCCAGCAGCTTACAGGGTAGTAGAAACGAGCAGTACTTC
.	.	TRBV6-5	14	TRBJ1-1	CASSYSNRLAEAFF	TGTGCCAGCAGTTACTCTAACAGGCTGGCTGAAGCTTTCTTT
.	.	TRBV7-9	17	TRBJ1-5	CASSLTLDSPEHAPQHF	TGTGCCAGCAGCTTAACCCTGGACAGCCCGGAGCATGCGCCCCAGCATTTT
.	.	TRBV5-1	14	TRBJ1-4	CASSLGRGIEKLFF	TGCGCCAGCAGCTTGGGAAGGGGTATTGAAAAACTGTTTTTT
.	.	TRBV5-6	18	TRBJ1-2	CASSLESGAAVGLYGYTF	TGTGCCAGCAGCTTGGAATCGGGTGCTGCAGTGGGCCTCTATGGCTACACCTTC
.	.	TRBV6-5	13	TRBJ1-1	CATRTGTGTEAFF	TGTGCCACCCGGACGGGGACGGGCACTGAAGCTTTCTTT
.	.	TRBV28	12	TRBJ2-7	CASNWPTYEQYF	TGTGCCAGCAATTGGCCTACCTACGAGCAGTACTTC
.	.	TRBV27	13	TRBJ2-7	CASSWSGPGEQYF	TGTGCCAGCAGTTGGAGCGGTCCGGGCGAGCAGTACTTC
TRBD2	.	TRBV6-5	13	TRBJ2-7	CASREGPAYEQYF	TGTGCCAGTAGGGAGGGCCCGGCCTACGAGCAGTACTTC